A selection of T cell receptor beta chains follows, all from one sample in a study of blood T cell repertoires in COVID-19. The protocol was immunoSEQ multiplex PCR, while the TCRdb copy is restricted to in-frame clones and leaves out a portion. The table lists under 300,000 clones, roughly 89% of them singletons, with 2.5% to 3% in the top ten. The sequencing sample was made of peripheral blood. The origin of the receptors is a woman aged 25 to 45 with active or convalescent COVID-19. Both conserved end residues are part of each CDR3.

v_gene	j_gene	CDR3aa
TRBV10-2	TRBJ1-1	CASSESRGGVFMNTEAFF
TRBV9	TRBJ1-6	CASSARGQLSPLHF
TRBV7-2	TRBJ1-1	CASSLGRQGANTEAFF
TRBV2	TRBJ1-5	CASSEIIGGPQHF
TRBV7-9	TRBJ1-2	CASSSDRGYGYTF
TRBV9	TRBJ2-5	CASSVDGGGPETQYF
TRBV6-5	TRBJ1-5	CASTRSPGGGQPQHF
TRBV9	TRBJ2-2	CASSEDDRGGELFF
TRBV29-1	TRBJ1-1	CSVGRTGAEAFF
TRBV5-8	TRBJ1-6	CASSFGQHNSPLHF
TRBV30	TRBJ2-7	CACRTAYEQYF
TRBV20-1	TRBJ1-2	CSASLNLVLGGRSYGYTF
TRBV18	TRBJ2-3	CASSRRLAGGRGDTQYF
TRBV29-1	TRBJ2-5	CSASGQLLWETQYF
TRBV30	TRBJ2-3	CAWSSTRTSGSTDTQYF
TRBV5-4	TRBJ2-7	CASSRAGTSVYEQYF
TRBV9	TRBJ1-3	CASSSRGAGNTIYF
TRBV3-1/TRBV3-2	TRBJ2-5	CASSQRLAGAGETQYF
TRBV28	TRBJ2-2	CASSSQGWAGELFF
TRBV9	TRBJ1-1	CASSVVPGGSTEAFF
TRBV12-5	TRBJ1-2	CASGLNLQGSYGYTF
TRBV14	TRBJ1-2	CASSEGVQAKRYGYTF
TRBV20-1	TRBJ2-7	CSASVAAYEQYF
TRBV6-6	TRBJ1-5	CASRGIENQPQHF
TRBV6-2/TRBV6-3	TRBJ1-5	CASSPRQDGNQPQHF
TRBV3-1/TRBV3-2	TRBJ1-2	CASSHWGRGYTF
TRBV5-1	TRBJ1-1	CASTPGAGGYTEAFF
TRBV12-3/TRBV12-4	TRBJ1-1	CASRLQINTEAFF
TRBV20-1	TRBJ1-1	CSARDYTEAFF
TRBV19	TRBJ1-2	CASSTSDPGQGTYGYTF
TRBV19	TRBJ1-2	CASFRTDGYTF
TRBV3-1/TRBV3-2	TRBJ2-7	CASSSSYEQYF
TRBV3-1/TRBV3-2	TRBJ2-5	CASSQDTLAETQYF
TRBV6-5	TRBJ1-1	CASRGQGSGVAFF
TRBV7-6	TRBJ2-3	CASSSSGGAFGTDTQYF
TRBV25-1	TRBJ1-1	CASSEAHGAGNTEAFF
TRBV5-1	TRBJ2-6	CASSRGGVEGANVLTF
TRBV4-1	TRBJ2-7	CASSPTRGAAYEQYF
TRBV7-2	TRBJ1-2	CASSRWGTGELGNYGYTF
TRBV5-4	TRBJ2-3	CASSILLAGGPDTQYF
TRBV10-3	TRBJ2-1	CAISAASGGADEQFF
TRBV9	TRBJ2-3	CASSRTSGDIVDTQYF